This entry lists 31 T cell receptor beta chains sequenced from one sample in a study of OX40 agonist ivuxolimab in advanced cancers. Generated by immunoSEQ multiplex PCR, the TCRdb table keeps only in-frame clones and is missing some. The sample lists 33,000 or so clones, over 75% seen once, with under 30% in the top ten. The sample was CD4+ or CD8+ T cells sorted from blood, taken in a trial of the OX40 agonist ivuxolimab. Receptors originate from an adult with an advanced solid tumor such as melanoma, head and neck, liver or kidney cancer.

The genes are TRBV5-4 and TRBJ2-2; 9 nucleotides line up with TRBD2. V shed 4 bases, J shed 7 bases, and the junction held 11 bases outside the gene matches. The CDR3 length is 16 residues. Germline values: CDR1 SGHNT, CDR2 YYREEE (reference sequence). CDR3 coding DNA: TGTGCCAGCAGCATTTTAGCGGGAGATGGTAACGGGGAGCTGTTTTTT. It translates to CASSILAGDGNGELFF.

This clone was found once. The chain carries TRBV6-1 and TRBJ2-3; D not resolved. The CDR3 sequence is 15 residues long. Trimming left V 0 bases short and J 1 base short, with 8 bases between. CDR1 is MNHNS, CDR2 SASEGT, per germline. DNA for the CDR3: TGTGCCAGCAGTGAAGCCAATTTCCGCACAGATACGCAGTATTTT. Translation: CASSEANFRTDTQYF.

V and J are TRBV7-9 and TRBJ2-1, with 10 bases aligning to TRBD2. From germline, CDR1 is SEHNR and CDR2 FQNEAQ (reference sequence). The junction had 7 bases not matched to a gene; V was cut back by 6 bases and J by 8 bases. There are 14 residues in the CDR3. The CDR3 spells CASSKAGGPHEQFF. The CDR3 region has the DNA TGTGCCAGCAGTAAAGCGGGAGGGCCCCATGAGCAGTTCTTC.

The chain has TRBV6-1 and TRBJ2-7, with D perhaps TRBD2 (6 bases). Trimming shortened V by 5 bases and J by 4 bases, and 9 bases separated the two germline ends. This CDR3 is 12 amino acids long. Germline values: CDR1 MNHNS, CDR2 SASEGT. The CDR3 loop is CASSLARYEQYF. The CDR3 DNA reads TGTGCCAGCAGTCTAGCGAGATACGAGCAGTACTTC.

This chain links TRBV27 with TRBJ1-4, with D perhaps TRBD1 (5 bases). Trimming removed 5 bases from V and 5 bases from J, with 15 bases in between. Germline assignment: CDR1 MNHEY and CDR2 SMNVEV (reference sequence). This CDR3 comprises 15 residues. The CDR3 loop is CASSTNRDPNEKLFF. In nucleotides, the CDR3 is TGTGCCAGCAGTACAAACCGGGACCCCAATGAAAAACTGTTTTTT.

The CDR3 DNA is TGTGCCACCCCGTTTTTCGGGACCAATGAGCAGTTCTTC. The encoded protein is CATPFFGTNEQFF. The genes are TRBV6-1 and TRBJ2-1; perhaps D is TRBD1 or TRBD2 (5 bases each). Germline-derived CDR1 and CDR2 are MNHNS and SASEGT. The CDR3 covers 13 residues. Trimming shortened V by 10 bases and J by 6 bases, and 16 bases separated the two germline ends.

The chain has TRBV4-1 and TRBJ2-1, with TRBD2 matching over 9 bases. Germline loops: CDR1 MGHRA, CDR2 YSYEKL. After removal of 0 bases from V and 8 bases from J, the junction contained 11 bases not matched to a gene. CDR3 length equals 17 residues. Here the CDR3 DNA reads TGCGCCAGCAGCCAAGATCCCTTACGCGGGAGGGGGGATGAGCAGTTCTTC. Translating gives CASSQDPLRGRGDEQFF.

The chain links TRBV13 to TRBJ2-3; 8 positions agree with TRBD1. The V segment lost 6 bases and the J segment 1 base; nucleotides outside the gene matches: 0. Germline V gene sequence: CDR1 PRHDT, CDR2 FYEKMQ (reference sequence). The CDR3 length is 13 residues. The CDR3 region is CASRQGGTDTQYF. In DNA form, the CDR3 reads TGTGCCAGCAGACAGGGGGGCACAGATACGCAGTATTTT.

The V call is TRBV18, the J call TRBJ1-4; 8 positions agree with TRBD1. Per germline, CDR1 KGHSH and CDR2 LQKENI. The CDR3 runs to 15 residues. The junction had 3 bases not matched to a gene; V was cut back by 6 bases and J by 0 bases. The CDR3 DNA sequence: TGTGCCAGCTCCCGGGGACAGGCAACTAATGAAAAACTGTTTTTT. This gives the protein CASSRGQATNEKLFF.

This sequence joins TRBV19 and TRBJ2-2; D remains unclear. The germline CDR1 and CDR2 sequences are LNHDA and SQIVND (reference sequence). V lost 1 base and J 5 bases, leaving 8 bases between the germline ends. The CDR3 contains 14 residues. The CDR3 nucleotides are TGTGCCAGTAGTATAGGGCGAGAGACCGGGGAGCTGTTTTTT. Its protein product is CASSIGRETGELFF.

This clone showed up just once. V is TRBV19 and J is TRBJ2-1; D call uncertain. The V gene lost 3 bases and the J gene lost 1 base, with 10 bases spanning the gap. CDR1 LNHDA and CDR2 SQIVND come from the germline V gene (reference sequence). The CDR3 consists of 15 residues. Written as DNA, the CDR3 is TGTGCCAGTAGTATCTCTCATTGGTCCTACAATGAGCAGTTCTTC. Its protein product is CASSISHWSYNEQFF.

V usage is TRBV19 and J usage is TRBJ1-5; D is perhaps TRBD1 (6 bases). This CDR3 region has 14 residues. The V end was cut by 7 bases, the J end by 5 bases, with 15 bases between. From germline, CDR1 is LNHDA and CDR2 SQIVND (reference sequence). The DNA for the CDR3 is TGTGCCAGTACCGTGGGGGGCAGATATCAGCCCCAGCATTTT. As protein: CASTVGGRYQPQHF.

The rearrangement uses TRBV5-8 and TRBJ2-1, with 7 nucleotides matching TRBD2. V dropped 3 bases and J dropped 4; count of bases not matched to a gene: 7. Germline V gives CDR1 SGHTS, CDR2 YDEGEE. CDR3 size: 15 residues. CDR3 DNA sequence: TGTGCCAGCAGCTCCTATGGGGGAGGGTACAATGAGCAGTTCTTC. This sequence encodes CASSSYGGGYNEQFF. Complete variable domain (other parts from reference TRBV5-8 and TRBJ2-1): EAGVTQSPTHLIKTRGQQATLRCSPISGHTSVYWYQQALGLGLQFLLWYDEGEERNRGNFPPRFSGRQFPNYSSELNVNALELEDSALYLCASSSYGGGYNEQFFGPGTRLTVL.

The genes are TRBV6-1 and TRBJ2-1, with 14 bases lining up with TRBD2. This CDR3 spans 15 amino acids. With 7 bases clipped from V and 8 bases from J, the junction kept 7 bases outside the gene matches. The germline gives CDR1 MNHNS, CDR2 SASEGT. CDR3 DNA: TGTGCCAGCACTTCGGGACTAGCGGGAGAGGATGAGCAGTTCTTC. This gives the protein CASTSGLAGEDEQFF.

This chain links TRBV5-4 with TRBJ1-2; D is ambiguous. Germline V gives CDR1 SGHNT, CDR2 YYREEE (reference sequence). The ends were cut back, 0 bases at V and 4 bases at J, with 4 bases in the middle. The CDR3 spans 12 residues. In DNA, the CDR3 is TGTGCCAGCAGCTTGGACGGCTATGGCTACACCTTC. Translating gives CASSLDGYGYTF. Full variable domain (remainder filled in from reference TRBV5-4 and TRBJ1-2): ETGVTQSPTHLIKTRGQQVTLRCSSQSGHNTVSWYQQALGQGPQFIFQYYREEENGRGNFPPRFSGLQFPNYSSELNVNALELDDSALYLCASSLDGYGYTFGSGTRLTVV.

This chain links TRBV6-1 with TRBJ2-7; D is undetermined. V lost 1 base to trimming and J lost 2 bases, with 12 bases between them. The CDR3 runs 15 residues. Per germline, CDR1 MNHNS and CDR2 SASEGT. This chain's CDR3 is CASSEGQAAPYEQYF. CDR3 coding DNA: TGTGCCAGCAGTGAAGGGCAGGCTGCCCCCTACGAGCAGTACTTC.

This chain uses TRBV6-5 with TRBJ2-2; maybe TRBD2 (5 bases). The germline V gene has CDR1 MNHEY and CDR2 SVGAGI. CDR3 size: 13 residues. Trimming pared 6 bases from V and 3 bases from J, leaving 8 bases between. The CDR3 sequence is CASRRADTGELFF. As DNA, the CDR3 is TGTGCCAGCAGGAGGGCCGACACCGGGGAGCTGTTTTTT.

The genes are TRBV15 and TRBJ2-7; D could derive from TRBD1 or TRBD2 (5 bases each). The CDR3 sequence is 15 residues long. Trimming took off 0 bases at V and 7 bases at J, with 16 bases between the two ends. CDR1 and CDR2 (germline): LNHNV, YYDKDF (reference sequence). The CDR3 is CATSRDQLGWGEQYF. The CDR3, as DNA: TGTGCCACCAGCAGAGACCAGTTGGGGTGGGGGGAGCAGTACTTC.

This chain joins TRBV6-6 and TRBJ1-1; tentative D call: TRBD1 (5 bases). V lost 7 bases and J 0 bases, leaving 9 bases between the germline ends. CDR3 length: 13 amino acids. Per the germline V gene, CDR1 is MNHNY and CDR2 is SVGAGI (reference sequence). The CDR3 loop reads CASMRGMNTEAFF. The CDR3 DNA follows: TGTGCCAGCATGCGGGGGATGAACACTGAAGCTTTCTTT.

The sample holds a few counts of this clone. This chain uses TRBV6-6 with TRBJ1-2; 10 bases fit TRBD1. Germline V gene lookup returns CDR1 MNHNY and CDR2 SVGAGI (reference sequence). With V trimmed by 6 bases and J by 7 bases, 5 bases remained unmatched. This CDR3 has 13 residues. The CDR3 nucleotides are TGTGCCAGCAGCCTCGGACAGGGGGTTGGCTACACCTTC. As protein: CASSLGQGVGYTF.

This chain joins TRBV29-1 and TRBJ2-5, with D possibly matching TRBD2 (5 bases). Germline lookup yields CDR1 SQVTM and CDR2 ANQGSEA. Trimming removed 0 bases from V and 5 bases from J, with 10 bases in between. The CDR3 contains 13 residues. The CDR3 coding sequence is TGCAGCGTTGAAGAGGTCGGGGTCGAGACCCAGTACTTC. Translating it yields CSVEEVGVETQYF.

V is TRBV19 and J is TRBJ2-5; no clear D gene. Germline CDR1 reads LNHDA; CDR2 reads SQIVND (reference sequence). This CDR3 is built from 15 residues. V gave up 5 bases and J gave up 0 bases, with 13 bases separating them. In nucleotides, the CDR3 is TGTGCCAGTAGTCAGCACGGCGCTTACCAAGAGACCCAGTACTTC. This encodes CASSQHGAYQETQYF. Full variable domain (remainder filled in from reference TRBV19 and TRBJ2-5): DGGITQSPKYLFRKEGQNVTLSCEQNLNHDAMYWYRQDPGQGLRLIYYSQIVNDFQKGDIAEGYSVSREKKESFPLTVTSAQKNPTAFYLCASSQHGAYQETQYFGPGTRLLVL.

This clone was detected once. This rearrangement joins TRBV11-3 to TRBJ2-1, with no clear D. V lost 1 base and J lost 7, with 8 bases in between. CDR3 length: 13 residues. Germline assignment: CDR1 SGHNT and CDR2 YENEEA. The DNA of the CDR3 is TGTGCCAGCAGCTTAGTGGGCCCAAATGAGCAGTTCTTC. The encoded protein is CASSLVGPNEQFF.

This clone was observed a few times. The chain recombines TRBV6-5 with TRBJ1-5; 9 bases are a match to TRBD1. The CDR3 has 15 amino acids. Germline CDR1 reads MNHEY; CDR2 reads SVGAGI. V lost 6 bases, J lost 3 bases, and 6 bases stayed unmatched. The DNA of the CDR3 is TGTGCCAGCAGACCCGGGACAGGGTTCAATCAGCCCCAGCATTTT. Protein product: CASRPGTGFNQPQHF.

The chain is built from TRBV7-6 and TRBJ2-7; 8 positions agree with TRBD2. This CDR3 comprises 15 residues. CDR1 SGHVS and CDR2 FNYEAQ come from the germline V gene. V lost 4 bases and J lost 2; bases outside the gene matches: 7. The DNA for the CDR3 is TGTGCCAGCAGCTCCGTAGCGGGGACCACCTACGAGCAGTACTTC. Protein: CASSSVAGTTYEQYF.

This clone was found a few times. V is TRBV14 and J is TRBJ2-3, with TRBD2 as a possible D gene (6 bases). V was trimmed by 6 bases and J by 0 bases, leaving 10 bases between them. Germline lookup yields CDR1 SGHDN and CDR2 FVKESK. This CDR3 spans 14 amino acids. This chain's CDR3 is CASSPSVSTDTQYF. CDR3 sequence (DNA): TGTGCCAGCAGTCCTAGCGTTAGCACAGATACGCAGTATTTT.

This clone was counted a single time. This chain connects TRBV11-3 to TRBJ2-1, with D unclear. V was trimmed by 3 bases and J by 7 bases, leaving 16 bases between them. Germline CDR1 and CDR2: SGHNT and YENEEA. CDR3 length: 15 residues. The CDR3 coding sequence is TGTGCCAGCAGCTTGAAAGGTTCTCCAACGAATGAGCAGTTCTTC. Encoded protein: CASSLKGSPTNEQFF.

The rearrangement uses TRBV19 and TRBJ2-1; possibly TRBD2 for D (5 bases). This CDR3 spans 15 amino acids. Germline V gene lookup returns CDR1 LNHDA and CDR2 SQIVND (reference sequence). V lost 3 bases, J lost 5 bases, and 14 bases lay in between. The CDR3 DNA follows: TGTGCCAGTAGTATGCGGACTGCTCATAACAATGAGCAGTTCTTC. It specifies CASSMRTAHNNEQFF.

The CDR3 coding sequence is TGTGCCAGCAGCCGAAAACTTGACGGAGCCACTGAAGCTTTCTTT. Translated, it gives CASSRKLDGATEAFF. The V and J genes are TRBV5-4 and TRBJ1-1; D is uncertain. V was clipped by 4 bases and J by 4 bases, with 17 bases between them. Germline values: CDR1 SGHNT, CDR2 YYREEE (reference sequence). This CDR3 region has 15 residues.

The chain combines TRBV27 with TRBJ2-5, with a weak D call TRBD1 (5 bases). Looked up from germline, CDR1 is MNHEY and CDR2 is SMNVEV (reference sequence). Trimming removed 4 bases at V and 2 bases at J, with 8 bases between. The CDR3 is made up of 13 amino acids. For the CDR3, the DNA is TGTGCCAGCAGTTGGGCAGGGCAAGAGACCCAGTACTTC. Translation gives CASSWAGQETQYF.

This clone appeared a single time. V is TRBV5-1 and J is TRBJ2-1; D not certain. The CDR3 totals 17 residues. Germline V gene sequence: CDR1 SGHRS, CDR2 YFSETQ. The V end was cut by 4 bases, the J end by 7 bases, with 24 bases between. CDR3 in amino acids: CASSVPADVRDGNEQFF. The CDR3 DNA follows: TGCGCCAGCAGCGTACCGGCCGACGTTCGTGACGGGAATGAGCAGTTCTTC.